Shown below are 32 T cell receptor beta chains from a single sample sequenced in a study of T cells in Graves' hyperthyroidism and ophthalmopathy. The TCR beta CDR3 regions underwent amplification using RNA transcripts as the source. The study used the HTBI primer set for a first-round RT-PCR of the TCR CDR3. Using its own MiXCR run on the multiplex PCR reads, TCRdb lists one record per CDR3 protein. This table has around 690,000 distinct CDR3 sequences, more than 20% appearing once. The sample was blood. The receptor source for this set is a man under 40 with Graves' ophthalmopathy.

The chain uses TRBV29-1 and TRBJ2-4, with 14 nucleotides matching TRBD2. V shed 4 bases and J 0 bases; nucleotides not matched to a gene: 2. The CDR3 loop spans 16 amino acids. From germline, CDR1 is SQVTM and CDR2 ANQGSEA. CDR3 in amino acids: CSVVGTSGGAKNIQYF. CDR3 in DNA: TGCAGCGTTGTGGGGACTAGCGGGGGAGCCAAAAACATTCAGTACTTC.

This clonotype was detected only a few times. V is TRBV20-1 and J is TRBJ2-7, with D possibly TRBD2 on 5 matching bases. CDR1 DFQATT and CDR2 SNEGSKA come from the germline V gene (reference sequence). Trimming removed 6 bases at V and 5 bases at J, with 17 bases between. The CDR3 extends over 13 amino acids. DNA for the CDR3: TGCAGTGCCAAAGCAGTAATCGGGAACGAGCAGTACTTC. As protein: CSAKAVIGNEQYF.

In its sample, this clonotype was seen a few times. The CDR3 nucleotides are TGTGCCAGCAGCCCACGCCTGGGACGGATAAATCAGCCCCAGCATTTT. Protein sequence: CASSPRLGRINQPQHF. The rearrangement joins TRBV7-8 to TRBJ1-5; D is possibly TRBD1 (5 bases). CDR1 is SGHVS, CDR2 FQNEAQ, per germline. Trimming left V 5 bases short and J 4 bases short, with 18 bases between. This CDR3 contains 16 residues.

The chain couples TRBV6-2 or TRBV6-3 to TRBJ2-3; TRBD2 aligns across 7 bases. CDR1 and CDR2 from the germline V gene are MNHEY and SVGEGT. CDR3 length equals 14 residues. The junction had 5 bases not matched to a gene; V was cut back by 6 bases and J by 2 bases. The CDR3 region is CASRRLALTDTQYF. The CDR3 DNA reads TGTGCCAGCAGGAGACTAGCCCTCACAGATACGCAGTATTTT.

This clonotype was seen a handful of times. V gene TRBV5-1 combines with J gene TRBJ2-2; 7 nucleotides agree with TRBD2. Germline V gene lookup returns CDR1 SGHRS and CDR2 YFSETQ. The CDR3 spans 18 residues. Trimming took 0 bases from V and 0 from J; bases not matched to a gene: 8. CDR3 residues: CASSLGRMGGPNTGELFF. The CDR3 DNA reads TGCGCCAGCAGCTTGGGTCGGATGGGAGGGCCGAACACCGGGGAGCTGTTTTTT. Supplemented by reference TRBV5-1 and TRBJ2-2, the full variable domain reads KAGVTQTPRYLIKTRGQQVTLSCSPISGHRSVSWYQQTPGQGLQFLFEYFSETQRNKGNFPGRFSGRQFSNSRSEMNVSTLELGDSALYLCASSLGRMGGPNTGELFFGEGSRLTVL.

V gene TRBV7-2 combines with J gene TRBJ2-1; TRBD1 agrees at 11 bases. Germline CDR1 is SGHTA and CDR2 is FQGNSA. This CDR3 region has 15 residues. V dropped 5 bases and J dropped 5; count of bases not matched to a gene: 5. CDR3 protein: CASSEGQGVNNEQFF. The CDR3 coding sequence is TGTGCCAGCAGCGAGGGACAGGGGGTAAACAATGAGCAGTTCTTC.

The table lists this clonotype with many counts. The rearrangement links TRBV27 to TRBJ2-6; D call uncertain. Looked up from germline, CDR1 is MNHEY and CDR2 is SMNVEV (reference sequence). Trimming took 0 bases from V and 4 from J, leaving 7 bases between them. CDR3 length equals 15 residues. The CDR3 DNA reads TGTGCCAGCAGTTTATCCGGGTCAGGGGCCAACGTCCTGACTTTC. Amino acid sequence: CASSLSGSGANVLTF.

In this sample, this clonotype turned up a few times. This chain connects TRBV5-1 to TRBJ1-6; 8 bases are shared with TRBD1. Looked up from germline, CDR1 is SGHRS and CDR2 is YFSETQ. The V gene end was trimmed by 4 bases and the J gene end by 0 bases; junction bases not matched to a gene: 3. The CDR3 extends over 16 amino acids. The chain's CDR3 is CASSPGGSSYNSPLHF. CDR3 DNA: TGCGCCAGCAGCCCAGGGGGCAGCTCCTATAATTCACCCCTCCACTTT.

The rearrangement joins TRBV10-1 to TRBJ2-1; D is undetermined. The CDR3 consists of 13 residues. From germline, CDR1 is WNHNN and CDR2 SYGVQD (reference sequence). The V end was cut by 0 bases, the J end by 3 bases, with 3 bases between. DNA of the CDR3: TGCGCCAGCAGTGAGTCCATCTACAATGAGCAGTTCTTC. This gives the protein CASSESIYNEQFF.

The chain combines TRBV20-1 with TRBJ2-5, with 8 positions matching TRBD2. Germline-derived CDR1 and CDR2 are DFQATT and SNEGSKA (reference sequence). The length of the CDR3 is 15 residues. V lost 0 bases, J lost 6 bases, and 9 bases stayed unmatched. CDR3 residues: CSAREGAGAVKTQYF. The CDR3, as DNA: TGCAGTGCTAGAGAGGGAGCGGGAGCGGTGAAGACCCAGTACTTC.

This clonotype was counted many times. The V call is TRBV7-2, the J call TRBJ2-5; tentatively, D is TRBD2 (5 bases). The V gene's germline CDR1 is SGHTA and CDR2 FQGNSA. This CDR3 has 14 amino acids. V was pared by 1 base and J by 3 bases, with 9 bases between. The CDR3 DNA is TGTGCCAGCAGCTTAGGAGGGAGAAAAGAGACCCAGTACTTC. It codes for CASSLGGRKETQYF.

This clonotype has a count of ten or more. The rearrangement uses TRBV2 and TRBJ2-1; D ambiguous. Germline V gene lookup returns CDR1 SNHLY and CDR2 FYNNEI. The V end was cut by 2 bases, the J end by 5 bases, with 7 bases between. The CDR3 is 13 amino acids. This CDR3 is CASSEFGNNEQFF. For the CDR3, the DNA is TGTGCCAGCAGTGAATTTGGGAACAATGAGCAGTTCTTC.

This clonotype has just a few counts. J is TRBJ2-7 and V is TRBV6-2 or TRBV6-3, with D maybe TRBD2 (5 bases). CDR1 and CDR2 (germline): MNHEY, SVGEGT. V gave up 0 bases and J gave up 2 bases, with 14 bases separating them. The CDR3 runs 16 residues. This CDR3 reads CASSYSRAYPTYEQYF. The DNA for the CDR3 is TGTGCCAGCAGTTACTCGAGGGCGTACCCAACCTACGAGCAGTACTTC.

Only a few counts were recorded for this clonotype. The rearrangement links TRBV7-9 to TRBJ2-1, with D unclear. CDR1 is SEHNR and CDR2 is FQNEAQ in the germline V gene (reference sequence). The length of the CDR3 is 14 residues. Trimming took off 7 bases at V and 7 bases at J, with 17 bases between the two ends. The CDR3 loop is CASTEARRLNEQFF. CDR3 bases: TGTGCCAGCACAGAGGCCCGAAGGCTGAATGAGCAGTTCTTC. The full variable domain, rest sourced from reference TRBV7-9 and TRBJ2-1, is DTGVSQNPRHKITKRGQNVTFRCDPISEHNRLYWYRQTLGQGPEFLTYFQNEAQLEKSRLLSDRFSAERPKGSFSTLEIQRTEQGDSAMYLCASTEARRLNEQFFGPGTRLTVL.

The V gene is TRBV6-2 or TRBV6-3, the J gene TRBJ1-2; D is perhaps TRBD1 (5 bases). V was trimmed by 5 bases and J by 10 bases, leaving 14 bases between them. Germline lookup yields CDR1 MNHEY and CDR2 SVGEGT. This CDR3 is built from 12 residues. In nucleotides, the CDR3 is TGTGCCAGCAGTCCCGGGACGAATGACTACACCTTC. It specifies CASSPGTNDYTF.

This chain connects TRBV6-2 or TRBV6-3 to TRBJ2-1, with D hard to call. CDR3 length: 13 amino acids. Germline V lookup: CDR1 MNHEY, CDR2 SVGEGT. The V and J ends lost 7 bases and 10 bases respectively, with 17 bases between them. This CDR3 reads CASIPTAIGEQFF. The CDR3 DNA sequence: TGTGCCAGCATTCCGACTGCTATCGGGGAGCAGTTCTTC.

This clonotype was observed a handful of times. The chain recombines TRBV27 with TRBJ2-2, with 7 bases fitting TRBD2. The trim removed 6 bases at V and 0 bases at J, leaving 4 bases unmatched. Per germline, CDR1 MNHEY and CDR2 SMNVEV (reference sequence). The CDR3 totals 15 residues. The CDR3 here is CASSTGTTNTGELFF. CDR3 nucleotide sequence: TGTGCCAGCAGCACCGGGACTACGAACACCGGGGAGCTGTTTTTT.

Remarks on this clonotype: At one of its ends the junction is not consistent with the germline gene, which may arise from a read error. This CDR3 is CASSRVFTGTQYF. CDR3 DNA: TGTGCCAGCAGTAGAGTATTCACAGGTACGCAGTATTTT. The genes are TRBV11-3 and TRBJ2-3; D may be TRBD1 (5 bases). This CDR3 contains 13 residues. Germline lookup yields CDR1 SGHNT and CDR2 YENEEA. The complete variable domain, with remaining parts taken from reference TRBV11-3 and TRBJ2-3, reads EAGVVQSPRYKIIEKKQPVAFWCNPISGHNTLYWYLQNLGQGPELLIRYENEEAVDDSQLPKDRFSAERLKGVDSTLKIQPAELGDSAVYLCASSRVFTGTQYFGPGTRLTVL.

This clonotype was seen more than once but under ten times. The genes are TRBV30 and TRBJ1-2; 7 positions agree with TRBD1. From germline, CDR1 is GTSNPN and CDR2 SVGIG (reference sequence). After removal of 4 bases from V and 7 bases from J, the junction contained 3 bases not matched to a gene. This CDR3 comprises 11 residues. In DNA, the CDR3 is TGTGCCTGGACAGGGGGTTTTGGCTACACCTTC. Protein: CAWTGGFGYTF.

As concerns this clonotype: The junction differs from germline at one of its ends, possibly a read error. V and J are TRBV15 and TRBJ1-2; no clear D. CDR1 and CDR2 (germline): LNHNV, YYDKDF (reference sequence). CDR3 size: 12 residues. The CDR3 here is CVTSTDNYGYTF. The CDR3 DNA is TGTGTCACCAGCACAGATAACTATGGCTACACCTTC.

This clonotype was seen more than once but under ten times. One base away lies a much larger clone, so this may be a sequencing read error. The CDR3 is CASTKAGGLNTEAFF. CDR3 in DNA: TGTGCCAGCACCAAGGCAGGGGGGTTGAACACTGAAGCTTTCTTT. This chain connects TRBV12-3 or TRBV12-4 to TRBJ1-1; TRBD1 aligns across 7 bases. There are 15 residues in the CDR3. Trimming at V came to 7 bases and at J to 0 bases, leaving 8 bases not matched to a gene.

With respect to this clonotype: Compared with germline, one end of the junction differs, possibly owing to a read error. The chain combines TRBV10-3 with TRBJ2-7; 8 bases are shared with TRBD1. The CDR3 totals 14 residues. CDR1 is ENHRY and CDR2 is SYGVKD in the germline V gene. The CDR3 sequence: CAISDDRGPYERYF. The DNA of the CDR3 is TGTGCCATCAGTGATGACAGGGGTCCCTACGAGCGGTACTTC.

A few counts support this clonotype. DNA of the CDR3: TGTGCCAGCAGCCAAGGCAGGGCTCCGAACACTGAAGCTTTCTTT. It is translated as CASSQGRAPNTEAFF. The chain carries TRBV14 and TRBJ1-1, with a tentative D call TRBD1 (5 bases). The CDR3 loop spans 15 amino acids. CDR1 and CDR2 (germline): SGHDN, FVKESK. V gave up 1 base and J gave up 1 base, with 10 bases separating them.

This clonotype was picked up many times. The chain carries TRBV2 and TRBJ2-7; perhaps TRBD2 as D (6 bases). This CDR3 region has 13 residues. Germline V lookup: CDR1 SNHLY, CDR2 FYNNEI. Trimming stripped 3 bases from V and 5 bases from J, with 11 bases between. CDR3 sequence: CASSEEGLDEQYF. The CDR3, as DNA: TGTGCCAGCAGTGAGGAGGGTCTCGACGAGCAGTACTTC. Variable domain in full (rest from reference TRBV2 and TRBJ2-7): EPEVTQTPSHQVTQMGQEVILRCVPISNHLYFYWYRQILGQKVEFLVSFYNNEISEKSEIFDDQFSVERPDGSNFTLKIRSTKLEDSAMYFCASSEEGLDEQYFGPGTRLTVT.

This clonotype has more than one count but fewer than ten. This chain uses TRBV20-1 with TRBJ1-5; a weak D match, TRBD1 (5 bases). This CDR3 spans 15 amino acids. Germline-derived CDR1 and CDR2 are DFQATT and SNEGSKA (reference sequence). Trimming took 3 bases from V and 0 from J, leaving 12 bases between them. In nucleotides, the CDR3 is TGCAGTGCTAGTAGTGGACACCATAGCAATCAGCCCCAGCATTTT. Amino acid sequence: CSASSGHHSNQPQHF.

This clonotype was seen only a few times. The chain recombines TRBV7-9 with TRBJ2-7; D not certain. Per germline, CDR1 SEHNR and CDR2 FQNEAQ (reference sequence). Trimming removed 5 bases at V and 3 bases at J, with 17 bases between. The CDR3 consists of 15 residues. The CDR3 loop is CASSPEWGYIYEQYF. DNA for the CDR3: TGTGCCAGCAGCCCCGAGTGGGGATACATCTACGAGCAGTACTTC.

J is TRBJ2-2 and V is TRBV30; D tentatively reads TRBD1 or TRBD2 (5 bases each). Germline assignment: CDR1 GTSNPN and CDR2 SVGIG (reference sequence). The CDR3 loop spans 16 amino acids. The ends were cut back, 0 bases at V and 5 bases at J, with 16 bases in the middle. CDR3 in amino acids: CAWSVLRGVKTGELFF. CDR3 bases: TGTGCCTGGAGTGTACTGAGGGGAGTCAAGACCGGGGAGCTGTTTTTT.

The chain has TRBV5-1 and TRBJ2-7, with D maybe TRBD2 (7 bases). CDR1 SGHRS and CDR2 YFSETQ come from the germline V gene. The V and J ends lost 4 bases and 0 bases respectively, with 23 bases between them. This CDR3 is built from 18 residues. The DNA of the CDR3 is TGCGCCAGCAGCAAAACGGCCTTGCGGGGGCAGAGCTCCTACGAGCAGTACTTC. Translated, it gives CASSKTALRGQSSYEQYF.

The chain is built from TRBV28 and TRBJ2-7; no firm D call. In germline, CDR1 is MDHEN, CDR2 SYDVKM. The V end was cut by 3 bases, the J end by 3 bases, with 12 bases between. The CDR3 runs 14 residues. The CDR3 DNA sequence: TGTGCCAGCAGTTTTACACCTATGGACTACGAGCAGTACTTC. This encodes CASSFTPMDYEQYF.

This clonotype was recorded many times. J is TRBJ2-3 and V is TRBV7-9, with 13 bases aligning to TRBD2. V dropped 3 bases and J dropped 4; count of bases not matched to a gene: 7. The CDR3 extends over 17 amino acids. Germline assignment: CDR1 SEHNR and CDR2 FQNEAQ (reference sequence). The CDR3 DNA is TGTGCCAGCAGCTTGAGACTAGCGGGAGGAATTGCAGATACGCAGTATTTT. Translation: CASSLRLAGGIADTQYF.

There are many counts of this clonotype. The chain couples TRBV10-3 to TRBJ2-5; D might be TRBD1 (5 bases). V was clipped by 2 bases and J by 0 bases, with 7 bases between them. This CDR3 region has 14 residues. Germline CDR1 ENHRY, CDR2 SYGVKD. In DNA, the CDR3 is TGTGCCATCAGTGAGGAGGACAACCAAGAGACCCAGTACTTC. It encodes CAISEEDNQETQYF.

The V gene is TRBV28, the J gene TRBJ2-1; 13 nucleotides line up with TRBD2. Germline V lookup: CDR1 MDHEN, CDR2 SYDVKM. V lost 3 bases and J lost 6; bases outside the gene matches: 2. The CDR3 is made up of 15 amino acids. Written as DNA, the CDR3 is TGTGCCAGCAGTTTCACTAGCGGGAGGGCCAATGAGCAGTTCTTC. As protein: CASSFTSGRANEQFF.